One sample yielded the 9 T cell receptor beta chains listed below, sequenced in a study of blood T cells in healthy people across ages. Alongside a J-beta primer mix, a sample-barcoded 5' primer served in a second PCR lasting roughly 6 to 12 cycles. Each CDR3 protein gets one entry after TCRdb re-called the 5' RACE reads with MiXCR. The sample records approximately 490,000 distinct CDR3 sequences, 20% to 30% being singletons. A further study also used this sample, focusing on T cells of mothers and their children.

The source material was blood. Every receptor here comes from a boy aged 5 to 17 in good health.

This clonotype was recorded a few times. The chain uses TRBV6-6 and TRBJ2-7, with 13 bases matching TRBD2. This CDR3 region has 16 residues. Germline CDR1 MNHNY, CDR2 SVGAGI (reference sequence). V lost 5 bases and J lost 2; bases outside the gene matches: 6. The chain's CDR3 is CASSTGLAGAPYEQYF. Here the CDR3 DNA reads TGTGCCAGCAGTACAGGACTAGCGGGAGCCCCCTACGAGCAGTACTTC.

V usage is TRBV5-1 and J usage is TRBJ1-4, with a weak D call TRBD1 (6 bases). Trimming removed 7 bases from V and 0 bases from J, with 10 bases in between. CDR1 is SGHRS and CDR2 is YFSETQ in the germline V gene. CDR3 length: 14 amino acids. CDR3 amino acids: CASQQGATNEKLFF. CDR3 nucleotide sequence: TGCGCCAGCCAACAGGGTGCAACTAATGAAAAACTGTTTTTT.

This clonotype was seen just once. This rearrangement joins TRBV3-1 to TRBJ1-6; tentatively, D is TRBD1 (6 bases). CDR1 is LGHDT, CDR2 YNNKEL, per germline (reference sequence). With 5 bases removed from V and 5 bases from J, the gap between germline ends came to 13 bases. The CDR3 covers 15 residues. The CDR3, as DNA: TGTGCCAGCAGCAGAACAGGGAGAGATAATTCACCCCTCCACTTT. Amino acids: CASSRTGRDNSPLHF.

The V and J genes are TRBV6-1 and TRBJ2-7, with TRBD2 as a possible D gene (5 bases). The CDR3 loop spans 16 amino acids. The germline V gene encodes CDR1 MNHNS and CDR2 SASEGT. Trimming removed 5 bases at V and 1 base at J, with 18 bases between. The CDR3 DNA sequence: TGTGCCAGCAGTCCCATGAGTGGGAGCCATTCCTACGAGCAGTACTTC. It codes for CASSPMSGSHSYEQYF.

This chain joins TRBV27 and TRBJ2-1, with a weak D call TRBD2 (6 bases). This CDR3 spans 15 amino acids. Germline V gene data show CDR1 as MNHEY and CDR2 as SMNVEV (reference sequence). V gave up 6 bases and J gave up 0 bases, with 12 bases separating them. CDR3 sequence reads: CASSLTSPSYNEQFF. CDR3 bases: TGTGCCAGCAGCCTGACTAGTCCCTCCTACAATGAGCAGTTCTTC.

This clonotype was seen a few times. This chain joins TRBV12-3 or TRBV12-4 and TRBJ1-1, with unresolved D. Trimming left V 3 bases short and J 8 bases short, with 7 bases between. The CDR3 has 11 amino acids. CDR3 coding DNA: TGTGCCAGCAGTTTGATCGAAGAAGCTTTCTTT. Protein product: CASSLIEEAFF.

The chain is built from TRBV6-5 and TRBJ1-5; D perhaps matches TRBD1 (5 bases). Between the trimmed V and J ends, which lost 5 bases and 1 base, there was a span of 12 bases. This CDR3 comprises 15 residues. Germline-derived CDR1 and CDR2 are MNHEY and SVGAGI. The CDR3 bases are TGTGCCAGCAGTCCCGCGGGGGAGAGCAATCAGCCCCAGCATTTT. Translating gives CASSPAGESNQPQHF.

This clonotype was recorded a few times. V gene TRBV5-6 combines with J gene TRBJ1-1; D is possibly TRBD1 (5 bases). Trimming stripped 0 bases from V and 1 base from J, with 10 bases between. This CDR3 contains 15 residues. Looked up from germline, CDR1 is SGHDT and CDR2 is YYEEEE. As DNA, the CDR3 is TGTGCCAGCAGCTTGGTTGACAGTTCGAACACTGAAGCTTTCTTT. Its translation is CASSLVDSSNTEAFF. The whole variable domain, filled in from reference TRBV5-6 and TRBJ1-1, reads DAGVTQSPTHLIKTRGQQVTLRCSPKSGHDTVSWYQQALGQGPQFIFQYYEEEERQRGNFPDRFSGHQFPNYSSELNVNALLLGDSALYLCASSLVDSSNTEAFFGQGTRLTVV.

With respect to this clonotype: The junction departs from the called germline gene at one end, perhaps through a read error. The gene calls are TRBV9 and TRBJ2-7; the D call may be TRBD1 or TRBD2 (5 bases each). The CDR3 consists of 12 residues. The germline CDR1 and CDR2 sequences are SGDLS and YYNGEE. The CDR3 coding sequence is TGTGCCGGCAGCGATGGGGGCTACGAGCAGTACTTC. Translated, it gives CAGSDGGYEQYF.